The present T cell receptor beta chain was sequenced within a study of a mutant IDH1 vaccine in newly diagnosed glioma. Study at large: Radiotherapy alone preceded vaccination by 4-6 weeks; alternatively, vaccination started with temozolomide cycles.

Of note for this clone: No antigen is known for it.

Indicated time point: week 5, during vaccination. The investigators gave 300 ug of mutant IDH1 20-mer peptide in each vaccine dose, together with topical imiquimod. Sequencing used immunoSEQ multiplex PCR; TCRdb keeps in-frame clones, though not all of them. The sample includes 45,000 to 55,000 clones, 78% of them seen just once. The CDR3 is 12 amino acids. V shed 4 bases, J shed 5 bases, and the junction held 0 bases outside the gene matches. Germline V gene data show CDR1 as MNHNY and CDR2 as SVGAGI (reference sequence). This sequence was found in a woman in her forties with glioma. V is TRBV6-6 and J is TRBJ2-7, with 9 positions matching TRBD1. The sample here was PBMCs, taken from a glioma patient whose treatment included an IDH1 peptide vaccine. The CDR3 is CASSWDRDEQYF. The CDR3 region has the DNA TGTGCCAGCAGTTGGGACAGGGACGAGCAGTACTTC.